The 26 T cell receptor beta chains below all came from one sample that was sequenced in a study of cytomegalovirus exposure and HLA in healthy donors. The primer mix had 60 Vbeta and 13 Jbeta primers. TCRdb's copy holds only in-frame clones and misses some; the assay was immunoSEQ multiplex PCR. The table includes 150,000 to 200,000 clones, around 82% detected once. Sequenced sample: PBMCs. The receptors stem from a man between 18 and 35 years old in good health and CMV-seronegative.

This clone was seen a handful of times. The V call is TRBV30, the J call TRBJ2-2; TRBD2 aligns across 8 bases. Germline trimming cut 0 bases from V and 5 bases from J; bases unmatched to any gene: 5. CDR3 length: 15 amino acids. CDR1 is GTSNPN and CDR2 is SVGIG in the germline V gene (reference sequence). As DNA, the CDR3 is TGTGCCTGGAGTGTAAAAGAGCGGGAGACCGGGGAGCTGTTTTTT. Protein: CAWSVKERETGELFF.

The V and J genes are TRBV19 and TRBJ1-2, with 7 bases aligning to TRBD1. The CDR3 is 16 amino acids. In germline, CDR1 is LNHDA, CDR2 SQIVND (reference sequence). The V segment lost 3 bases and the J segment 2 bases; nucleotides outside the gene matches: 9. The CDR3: CASSILWTGSNYGYTF. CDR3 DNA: TGTGCCAGTAGTATTTTATGGACAGGATCAAACTATGGCTACACCTTC.

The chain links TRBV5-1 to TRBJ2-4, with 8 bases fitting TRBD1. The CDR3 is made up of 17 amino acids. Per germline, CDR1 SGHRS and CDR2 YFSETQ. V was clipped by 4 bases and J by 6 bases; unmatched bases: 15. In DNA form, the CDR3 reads TGCGCCAGCAGCATGGGGTTAGGACAGGGTATTGGAAACATTCAGTACTTC. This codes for CASSMGLGQGIGNIQYF.

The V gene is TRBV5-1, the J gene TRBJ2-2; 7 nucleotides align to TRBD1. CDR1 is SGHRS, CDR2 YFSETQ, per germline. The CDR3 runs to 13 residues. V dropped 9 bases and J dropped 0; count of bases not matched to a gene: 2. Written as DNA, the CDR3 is TGCGCCACGGGACAGACGAACACCGGGGAGCTGTTTTTT. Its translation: CATGQTNTGELFF.

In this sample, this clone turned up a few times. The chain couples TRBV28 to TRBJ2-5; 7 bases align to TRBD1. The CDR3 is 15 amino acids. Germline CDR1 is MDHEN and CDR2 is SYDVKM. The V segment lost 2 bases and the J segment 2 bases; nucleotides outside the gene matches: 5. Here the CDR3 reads CASSLRGRGQETQYF. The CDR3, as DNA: TGTGCCAGCAGTTTACGTGGCAGGGGGCAAGAGACCCAGTACTTC.

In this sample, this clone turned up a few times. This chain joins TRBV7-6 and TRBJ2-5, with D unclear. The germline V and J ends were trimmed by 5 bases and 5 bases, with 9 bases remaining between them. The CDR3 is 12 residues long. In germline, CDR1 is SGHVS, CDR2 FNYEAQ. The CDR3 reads CASSALGETQYF. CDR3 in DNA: TGTGCCAGCAGCGCCCTCGGGGAGACCCAGTACTTC.

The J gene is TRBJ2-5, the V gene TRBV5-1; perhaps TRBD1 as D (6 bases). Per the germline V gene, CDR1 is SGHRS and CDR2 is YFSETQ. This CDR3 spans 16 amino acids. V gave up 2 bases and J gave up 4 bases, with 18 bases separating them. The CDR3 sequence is CASSFSGKGEIETQYF. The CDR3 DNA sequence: TGCGCCAGCAGCTTTTCAGGGAAGGGGGAGATAGAGACCCAGTACTTC.

In DNA form, the CDR3 reads TGTGCCAGCAGCTTAACGGACAGACCTAAGAACACCGGGGAGCTGTTTTTT. Encoded protein: CASSLTDRPKNTGELFF. The chain couples TRBV11-2 to TRBJ2-2; D possibly corresponds to TRBD1 (6 bases). Trimming shortened V by 2 bases and J by 1 base, and 14 bases separated the two germline ends. The CDR3 length is 17 residues. CDR1 is SGHAT and CDR2 is FQNNGV in the germline V gene. Variable domain in full (rest from reference TRBV11-2 and TRBJ2-2): EAGVAQSPRYKIIEKRQSVAFWCNPISGHATLYWYQQILGQGPKLLIQFQNNGVVDDSQLPKDRFSAERLKGVDSTLKIQPAKLEDSAVYLCASSLTDRPKNTGELFFGEGSRLTVL.

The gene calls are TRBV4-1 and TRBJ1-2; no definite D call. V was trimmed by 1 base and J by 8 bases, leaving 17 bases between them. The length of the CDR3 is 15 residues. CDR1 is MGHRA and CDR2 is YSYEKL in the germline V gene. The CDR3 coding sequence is TGCGCCAGCAGCCAAGGGAACGGTCCGCCGGGGGGCTACACCTTC. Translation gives CASSQGNGPPGGYTF.

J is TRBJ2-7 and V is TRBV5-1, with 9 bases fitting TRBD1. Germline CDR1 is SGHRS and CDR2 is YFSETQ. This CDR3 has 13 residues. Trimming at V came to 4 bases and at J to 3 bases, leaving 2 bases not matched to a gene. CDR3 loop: CASSQDRGYEQYF. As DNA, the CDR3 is TGCGCCAGCAGCCAGGACAGGGGCTACGAGCAGTACTTC.

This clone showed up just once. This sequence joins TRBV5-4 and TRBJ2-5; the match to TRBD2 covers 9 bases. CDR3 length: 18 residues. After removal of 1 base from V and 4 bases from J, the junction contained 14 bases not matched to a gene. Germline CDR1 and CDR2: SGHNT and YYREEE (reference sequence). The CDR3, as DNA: TGTGCCAGCAGCTTGTATGAAGTTGCGGGGGGGCCAGGAGAGACCCAGTACTTC. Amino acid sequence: CASSLYEVAGGPGETQYF.

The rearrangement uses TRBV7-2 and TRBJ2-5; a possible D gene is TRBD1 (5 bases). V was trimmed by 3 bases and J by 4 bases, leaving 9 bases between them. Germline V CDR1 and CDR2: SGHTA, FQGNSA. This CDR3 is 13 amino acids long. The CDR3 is CASSLARGETQYF. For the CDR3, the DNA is TGTGCCAGCAGCTTGGCTAGGGGAGAGACCCAGTACTTC.

This CDR3 reads CASSQGLAGHYEQYF. Here the CDR3 DNA reads TGCGCCAGCAGCCAAGGGCTAGCGGGGCACTACGAGCAGTACTTC. V usage is TRBV4-1 and J usage is TRBJ2-5; TRBD2 matches 9 bases. The J call is uncertain, as TRBJ2-7 better fits the DNA end. Germline V lookup: CDR1 MGHRA, CDR2 YSYEKL. This CDR3 is 15 amino acids long.

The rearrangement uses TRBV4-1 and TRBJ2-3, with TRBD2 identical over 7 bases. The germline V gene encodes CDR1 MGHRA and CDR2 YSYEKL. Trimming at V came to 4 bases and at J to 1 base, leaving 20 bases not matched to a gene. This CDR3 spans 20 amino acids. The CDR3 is CASSPEPTWPGGLRTDTQYF. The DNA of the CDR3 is TGCGCCAGCAGCCCTGAACCGACCTGGCCGGGAGGACTTCGCACAGATACGCAGTATTTT.

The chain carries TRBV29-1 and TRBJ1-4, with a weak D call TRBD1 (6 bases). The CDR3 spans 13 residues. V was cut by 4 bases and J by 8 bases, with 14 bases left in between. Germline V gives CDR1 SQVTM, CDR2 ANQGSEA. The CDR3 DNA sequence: TGCAGCGTTGCCACAGGGATAGACGAAAAACTGTTTTTT. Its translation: CSVATGIDEKLFF.

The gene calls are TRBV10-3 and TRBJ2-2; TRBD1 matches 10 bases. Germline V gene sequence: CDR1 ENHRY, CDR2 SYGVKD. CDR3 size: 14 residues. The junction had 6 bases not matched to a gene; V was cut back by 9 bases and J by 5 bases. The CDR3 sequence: CAILTGGRTGELFF. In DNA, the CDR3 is TGTGCCATATTGACAGGGGGCAGAACCGGGGAGCTGTTTTTT.

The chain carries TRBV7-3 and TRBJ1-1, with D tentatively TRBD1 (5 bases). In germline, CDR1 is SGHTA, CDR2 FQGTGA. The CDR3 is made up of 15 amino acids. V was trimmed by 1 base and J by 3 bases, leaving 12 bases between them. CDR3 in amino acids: CASSLNAGLDTEAFF. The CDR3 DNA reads TGTGCCAGCAGCTTAAATGCAGGGTTGGACACTGAAGCTTTCTTT.

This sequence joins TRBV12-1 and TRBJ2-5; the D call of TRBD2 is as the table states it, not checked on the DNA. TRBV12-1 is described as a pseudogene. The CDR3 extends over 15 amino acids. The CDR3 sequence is CASSFGAGEKETQYF. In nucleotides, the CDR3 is TGTGCCAGCAGCTTTGGAGCGGGGGAGAAAGAGACCCAGTACTTC.

CDR3 sequence: CASSLGGGAGEQYF. CDR3 sequence (DNA): TGTGCCAGCAGCTTAGGAGGCGGGGCTGGCGAGCAGTACTTC. The chain uses TRBV7-6 and TRBJ2-7; D may be TRBD2 (6 bases). The CDR3 is 14 amino acids. The germline V and J ends were trimmed by 1 base and 6 bases, with 13 bases remaining between them. The V gene's germline CDR1 is SGHVS and CDR2 FNYEAQ.

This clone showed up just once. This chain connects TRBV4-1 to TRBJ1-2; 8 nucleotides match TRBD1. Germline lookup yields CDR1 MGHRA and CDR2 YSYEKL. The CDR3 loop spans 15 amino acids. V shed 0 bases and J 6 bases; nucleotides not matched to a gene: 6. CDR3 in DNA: TGCGCCAGCAGCCAAGATCACAGGGGGTTCAATGGCTACACCTTC. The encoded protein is CASSQDHRGFNGYTF.

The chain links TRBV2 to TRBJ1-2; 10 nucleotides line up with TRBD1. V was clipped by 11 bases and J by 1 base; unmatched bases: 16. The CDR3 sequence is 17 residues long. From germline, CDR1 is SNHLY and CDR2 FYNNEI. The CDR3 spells CAGDERDRGEFNYGYTF. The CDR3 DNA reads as TGTGCCGGCGACGAAAGGGACAGGGGAGAATTTAACTATGGCTACACCTTC.

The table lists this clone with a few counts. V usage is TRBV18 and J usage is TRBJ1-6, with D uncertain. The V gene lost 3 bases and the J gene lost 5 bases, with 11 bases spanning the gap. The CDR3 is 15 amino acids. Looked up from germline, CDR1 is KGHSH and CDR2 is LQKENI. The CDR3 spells CASSPGRNDNSPLHF. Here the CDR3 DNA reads TGTGCCAGCTCACCGGGCCGGAACGATAATTCACCCCTCCACTTT.

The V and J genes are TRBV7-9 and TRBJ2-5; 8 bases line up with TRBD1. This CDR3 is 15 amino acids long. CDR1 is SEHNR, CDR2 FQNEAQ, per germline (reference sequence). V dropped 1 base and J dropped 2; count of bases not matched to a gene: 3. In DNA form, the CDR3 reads TGTGCCAGCAGCTTAGGGGACAGGTGGCAAGAGACCCAGTACTTC. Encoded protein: CASSLGDRWQETQYF.

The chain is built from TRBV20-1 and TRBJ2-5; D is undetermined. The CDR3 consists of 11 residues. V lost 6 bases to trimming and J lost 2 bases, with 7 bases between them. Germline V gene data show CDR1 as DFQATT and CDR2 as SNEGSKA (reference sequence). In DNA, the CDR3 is TGCAGTGCAGAACATCAAGAGACCCAGTACTTC. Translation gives CSAEHQETQYF.

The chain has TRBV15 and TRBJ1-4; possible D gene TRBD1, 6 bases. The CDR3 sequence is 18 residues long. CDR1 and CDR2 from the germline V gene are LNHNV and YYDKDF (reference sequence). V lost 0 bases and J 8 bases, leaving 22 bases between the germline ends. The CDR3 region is CATSREDSRGSGDEKLFF. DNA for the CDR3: TGTGCCACCAGCAGAGAGGACAGCAGGGGATCGGGTGACGAAAAACTGTTTTTT.

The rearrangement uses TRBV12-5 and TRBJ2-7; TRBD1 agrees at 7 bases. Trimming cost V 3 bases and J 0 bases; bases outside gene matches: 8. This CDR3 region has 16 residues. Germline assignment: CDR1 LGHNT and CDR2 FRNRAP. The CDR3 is CASGLPTTGPSYEQYF. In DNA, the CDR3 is TGTGCTAGTGGTTTACCCACGACAGGGCCCTCCTACGAGCAGTACTTC.